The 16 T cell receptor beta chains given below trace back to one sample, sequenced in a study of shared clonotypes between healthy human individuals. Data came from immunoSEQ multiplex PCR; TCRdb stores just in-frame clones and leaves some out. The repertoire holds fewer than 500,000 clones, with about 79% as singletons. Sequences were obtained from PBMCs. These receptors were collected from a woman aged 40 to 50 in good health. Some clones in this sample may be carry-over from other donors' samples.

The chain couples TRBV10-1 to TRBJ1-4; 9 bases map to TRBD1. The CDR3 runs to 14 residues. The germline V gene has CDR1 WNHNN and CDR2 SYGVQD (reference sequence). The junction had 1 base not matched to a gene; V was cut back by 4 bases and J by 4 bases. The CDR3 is CASSGDRVNEKLFF. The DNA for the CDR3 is TGCGCCAGCAGTGGGGACAGGGTTAATGAAAAACTGTTTTTT.

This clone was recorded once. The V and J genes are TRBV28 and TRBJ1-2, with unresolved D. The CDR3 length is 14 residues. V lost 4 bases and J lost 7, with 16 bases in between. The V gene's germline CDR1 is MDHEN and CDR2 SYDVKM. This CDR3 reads CASSSDVKIRGYTF. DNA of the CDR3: TGTGCCAGCAGTTCGGACGTTAAAATCCGTGGCTACACCTTC.

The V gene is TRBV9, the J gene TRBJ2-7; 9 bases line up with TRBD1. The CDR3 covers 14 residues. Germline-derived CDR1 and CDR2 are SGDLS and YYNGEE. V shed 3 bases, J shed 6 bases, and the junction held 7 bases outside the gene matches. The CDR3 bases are TGTGCCAGCAGCGCCCGGGACAGGGAAGGCGAGCAGTACTTC. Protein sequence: CASSARDREGEQYF.

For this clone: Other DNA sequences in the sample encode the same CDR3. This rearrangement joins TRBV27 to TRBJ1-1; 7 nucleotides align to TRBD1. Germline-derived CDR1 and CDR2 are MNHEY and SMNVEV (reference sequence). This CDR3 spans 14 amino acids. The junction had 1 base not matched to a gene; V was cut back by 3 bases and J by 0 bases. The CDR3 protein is CASSLTGLNTEAFF. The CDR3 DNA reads TGTGCCAGCAGTTTGACAGGGCTGAACACTGAAGCTTTCTTT.

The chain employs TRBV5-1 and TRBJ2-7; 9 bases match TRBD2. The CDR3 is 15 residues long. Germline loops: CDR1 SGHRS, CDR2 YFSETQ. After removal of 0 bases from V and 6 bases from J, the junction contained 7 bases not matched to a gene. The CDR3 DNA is TGCGCCAGCAGCTTGGATGTTAGCGGGAGTGGCGAGCAGTACTTC. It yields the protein CASSLDVSGSGEQYF.

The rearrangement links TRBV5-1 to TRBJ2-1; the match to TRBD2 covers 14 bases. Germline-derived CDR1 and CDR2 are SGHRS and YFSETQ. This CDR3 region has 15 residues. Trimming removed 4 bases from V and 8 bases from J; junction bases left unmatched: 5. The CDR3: CASSMGLAGVDEQFF. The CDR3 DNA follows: TGCGCCAGCAGCATGGGACTAGCGGGAGTCGATGAGCAGTTCTTC.

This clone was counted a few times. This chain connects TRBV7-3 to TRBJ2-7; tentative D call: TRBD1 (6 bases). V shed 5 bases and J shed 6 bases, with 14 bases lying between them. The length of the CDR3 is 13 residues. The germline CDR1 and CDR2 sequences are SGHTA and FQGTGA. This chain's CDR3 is CASSLTGPGEQYF. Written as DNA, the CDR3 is TGTGCCAGCAGCCTTACAGGGCCGGGCGAGCAGTACTTC.

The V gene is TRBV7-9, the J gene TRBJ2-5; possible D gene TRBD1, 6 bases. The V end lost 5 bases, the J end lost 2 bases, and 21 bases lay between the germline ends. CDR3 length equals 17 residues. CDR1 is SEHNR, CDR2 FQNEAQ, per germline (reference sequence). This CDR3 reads CASSTPSGTLAQETQYF. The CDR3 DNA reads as TGTGCCAGCAGCACACCATCGGGGACACTCGCGCAAGAGACCCAGTACTTC.

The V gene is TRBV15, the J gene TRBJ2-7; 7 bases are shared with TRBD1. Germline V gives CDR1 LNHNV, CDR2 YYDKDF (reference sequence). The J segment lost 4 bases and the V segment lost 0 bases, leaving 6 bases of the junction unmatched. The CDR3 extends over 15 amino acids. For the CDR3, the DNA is TGTGCCACCAGCAGAGATGAGGGACAGTTATACGAGCAGTACTTC. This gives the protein CATSRDEGQLYEQYF.

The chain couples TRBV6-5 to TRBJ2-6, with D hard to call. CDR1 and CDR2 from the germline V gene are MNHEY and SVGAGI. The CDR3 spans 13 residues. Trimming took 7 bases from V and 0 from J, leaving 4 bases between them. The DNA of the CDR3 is TGTGCCAGCAAACCCTCTGGGGCCAACGTCCTGACTTTC. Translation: CASKPSGANVLTF.

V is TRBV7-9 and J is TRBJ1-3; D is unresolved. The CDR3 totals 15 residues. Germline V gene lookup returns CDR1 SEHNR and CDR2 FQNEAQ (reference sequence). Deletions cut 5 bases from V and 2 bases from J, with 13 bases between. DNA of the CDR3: TGTGCCAGCAGCCCACGGGCAGTGGCTGGAAACACCATATATTTT. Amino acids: CASSPRAVAGNTIYF.

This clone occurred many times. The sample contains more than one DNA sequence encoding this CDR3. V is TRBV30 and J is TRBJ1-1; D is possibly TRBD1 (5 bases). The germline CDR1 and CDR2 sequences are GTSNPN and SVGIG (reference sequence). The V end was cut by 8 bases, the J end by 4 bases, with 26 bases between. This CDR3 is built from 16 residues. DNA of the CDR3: TGTGCCGCGGAGGCAGGGATGATTTCTTGGAGCACTGAAGCTTTCTTT. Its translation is CAAEAGMISWSTEAFF.

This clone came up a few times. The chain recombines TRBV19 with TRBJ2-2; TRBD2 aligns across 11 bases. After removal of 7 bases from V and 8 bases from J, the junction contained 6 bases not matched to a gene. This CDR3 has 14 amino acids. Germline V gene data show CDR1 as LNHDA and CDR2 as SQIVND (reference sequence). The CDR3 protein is CASKRTSGLGELFF. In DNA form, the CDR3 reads TGTGCCAGTAAAAGGACTAGCGGGTTAGGGGAGCTGTTTTTT. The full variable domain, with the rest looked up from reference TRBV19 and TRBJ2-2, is DGGITQSPKYLFRKEGQNVTLSCEQNLNHDAMYWYRQDPGQGLRLIYYSQIVNDFQKGDIAEGYSVSREKKESFPLTVTSAQKNPTAFYLCASKRTSGLGELFFGEGSRLTVL.

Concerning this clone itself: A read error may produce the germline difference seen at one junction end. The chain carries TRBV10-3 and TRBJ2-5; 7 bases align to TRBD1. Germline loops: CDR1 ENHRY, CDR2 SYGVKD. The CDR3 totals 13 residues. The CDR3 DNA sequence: TGTGCCATCAGTCAGTCAGGGGGAGAGACCCAGTACTTC. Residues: CAISQSGGETQYF.

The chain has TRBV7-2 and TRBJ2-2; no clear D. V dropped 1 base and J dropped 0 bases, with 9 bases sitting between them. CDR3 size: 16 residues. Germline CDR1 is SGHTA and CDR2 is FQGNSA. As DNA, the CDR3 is TGTGCCAGCAGCTTAGGTGCTTTCCCGAACACCGGGGAGCTGTTTTTT. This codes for CASSLGAFPNTGELFF.

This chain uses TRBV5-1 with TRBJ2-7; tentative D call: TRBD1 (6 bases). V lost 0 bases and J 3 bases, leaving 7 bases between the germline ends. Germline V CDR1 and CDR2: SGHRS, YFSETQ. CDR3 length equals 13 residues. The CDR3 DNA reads TGCGCCAGCAGCTTGGGGGACAACTACGAGCAGTACTTC. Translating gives CASSLGDNYEQYF.